Reported below is one T cell receptor beta chain. The source of the sample is a study of blood T cell repertoires in COVID-19. Background on the study: PBMCs, B-cell-depleted T cells, or T cells provided the cDNA or gDNA that made up the material.

Germline V gene lookup returns CDR1 SGHRS and CDR2 YFSETQ. V lost 2 bases, J lost 6 bases, and 3 bases stayed unmatched. The CDR3 loop spans 14 amino acids. Per the original methods: Counts of nucleated cells, estimated from reference gene primer amplification, were obtained. Profiling relied on immunoSEQ multiplex PCR, and the TCRdb table lists in-frame clones only, not all of them. V, J and clone size are taken as reported in that table, and D and trimming were inferred from the DNA itself. Of around 220,000 clones detected, approximately 91% appear once; the ten largest clones hold under 2.5%. This receptor was obtained from a woman aged 40 to 50 who had recovered from COVID-19. Specimen: peripheral blood. The gene calls are TRBV5-1 and TRBJ1-5; 9 nucleotides align to TRBD1. The CDR3 region has the DNA TGCGCCAGCAGCTTAGACAGGGGGTCTCAGCCCCAGCATTTT. The encoded protein is CASSLDRGSQPQHF. Supplemented by reference TRBV5-1 and TRBJ1-5, the full variable domain reads KAGVTQTPRYLIKTRGQQVTLSCSPISGHRSVSWYQQTPGQGLQFLFEYFSETQRNKGNFPGRFSGRQFSNSRSEMNVSTLELGDSALYLCASSLDRGSQPQHFGDGTRLSIL.